This T cell receptor (beta chain) is from a study of control samples from healthy donors and cancer patients (dated by TCRdb to the early 2020s). This clone showed up just a few times. Its specific antigen is unknown. It has no much larger one-base neighbor in the sample; base qualities were not kept. Including cysteine and phenylalanine, the CDR3 has 16 amino acids. Only the CDR3 part of the read is kept: 48 bases, read in frame from the first base. CDR1 and CDR2, looked up from the germline V gene, are SGHRS and YFSETQ. For this chain, trimming is 3 bases at the V end and 4 bases at the J end, and the number of junction bases without a gene match is 10. The library was prepared using the immunoSEQ multiplex PCR assay. Sourced from immuneACCESS, this table was stored by TCRdb with only in-frame sequences that have V and J called. A share of the clones is absent; for the studies checked, an unresolved V gene accounts for under half, and the remainder has no known explanation. This sample holds roughly 170,000 clones; over 85% were observed only once. Roughly 4% of the sample is held by the ten biggest clonotypes.

The TCR originated in a woman aged 55-75 years in good health. The V and J segments used are TRBV5-1 and TRBJ2-1; TRBD1 matches 7 bases in the middle. Sample: blood. CDR3 loop: CASSSRGLGMYNEQFF. The nucleotides read TGCGCCAGCAGCTCAAGGGGGCTGGGGATGTACAATGAGCAGTTCTTC.